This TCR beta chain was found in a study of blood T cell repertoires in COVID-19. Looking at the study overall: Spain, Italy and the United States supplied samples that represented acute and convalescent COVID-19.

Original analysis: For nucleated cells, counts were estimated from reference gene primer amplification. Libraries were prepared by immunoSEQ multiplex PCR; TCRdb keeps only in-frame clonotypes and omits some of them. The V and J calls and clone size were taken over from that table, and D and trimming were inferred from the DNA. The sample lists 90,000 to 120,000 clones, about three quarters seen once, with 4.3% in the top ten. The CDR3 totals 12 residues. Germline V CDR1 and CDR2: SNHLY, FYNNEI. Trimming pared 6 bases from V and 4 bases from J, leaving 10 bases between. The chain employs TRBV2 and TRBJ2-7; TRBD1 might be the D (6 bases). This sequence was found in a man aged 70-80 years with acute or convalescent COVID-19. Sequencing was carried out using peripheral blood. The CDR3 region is CASSYDRYEQYF. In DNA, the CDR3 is TGTGCCAGCAGCTACGACAGGTACGAGCAGTACTTC.